What follows are 18 T cell receptor beta chains derived from one specimen sequenced in a study of CD8 T cell repertoires and HIV-1 epitope variants. For these TCRs, the target antigens are not known. Using immunoSEQ multiplex PCR, the repertoire was profiled, and TCRdb retains in-frame clones only, with some absent. The sample carries 2,000 to 3,000 clones, around 73% recorded once. The sequenced material came from cultured CD8+ T cells derived from PBMCs. These receptors came from a male donor with HIV.

The rearrangement uses TRBV30 and TRBJ2-5, with D uncertain. Between the trimmed V and J ends, which lost 1 base and 5 bases, there was a span of 8 bases. Germline V gene sequence: CDR1 GTSNPN, CDR2 SVGIG (reference sequence). The CDR3 has 12 amino acids. The CDR3 reads CAWSAVRETQYF. The DNA for the CDR3 is TGTGCCTGGAGTGCGGTCCGGGAGACCCAGTACTTC.

The genes are TRBV30 and TRBJ2-5, with 12 bases lining up with TRBD2. Germline loops: CDR1 GTSNPN, CDR2 SVGIG (reference sequence). The CDR3 spans 14 residues. V lost 3 bases, J lost 4 bases, and 3 bases stayed unmatched. Here the CDR3 reads CAWSEGLAGETQYF. DNA for the CDR3: TGTGCCTGGAGCGAGGGACTAGCGGGAGAGACCCAGTACTTC. The whole variable domain, filled in from reference TRBV30 and TRBJ2-5, reads SQTIHQWPATLVQPVGSPLSLECTVEGTSNPNLYWYRQAAGRGLQLLFYSVGIGQISSEVPQNLSASRPQDRQFILSSKKLLLSDSGFYLCAWSEGLAGETQYFGPGTRLLVL.

The chain carries TRBV4-3 and TRBJ1-2; TRBD1 is a possible D gene (5 bases). Trimming shortened V by 1 base and J by 2 bases, and 11 bases separated the two germline ends. The V gene's germline CDR1 is LGHNA and CDR2 YSLEER. The CDR3 consists of 15 residues. The CDR3 region has the DNA TGCGCCAGCAGCCAAGGGTGGGACCCCAACTATGGCTACACCTTC. Protein product: CASSQGWDPNYGYTF.

This sequence joins TRBV28 and TRBJ2-1, with a tentative D call TRBD2 (6 bases). The CDR3 is made up of 14 amino acids. V lost 2 bases and J lost 4, with 9 bases in between. Germline CDR1 and CDR2: MDHEN and SYDVKM. CDR3 in amino acids: CASSLTSLYNEQFF. For the CDR3, the DNA is TGTGCCAGCAGTTTAACTAGCTTGTACAATGAGCAGTTCTTC.

V gene TRBV4-1 combines with J gene TRBJ1-5; TRBD1 might be the D (6 bases). V lost 3 bases to trimming and J lost 0 bases, with 15 bases between them. Germline CDR1 reads MGHRA; CDR2 reads YSYEKL. The CDR3 is made up of 17 amino acids. The CDR3 reads CASSQISGADSNQPQHF. The CDR3 DNA sequence: TGCGCCAGCAGCCAGATATCAGGGGCGGATAGCAATCAGCCCCAGCATTTT.

V gene TRBV5-1 combines with J gene TRBJ2-7, with 12 bases fitting TRBD2. V dropped 6 bases and J dropped 6; count of bases not matched to a gene: 7. The CDR3 runs to 14 residues. Germline CDR1 and CDR2: SGHRS and YFSETQ. This CDR3 reads CASNPSGGAFEQYF. The CDR3 DNA follows: TGCGCCAGCAACCCTAGCGGGGGGGCCTTCGAGCAGTACTTC.

The rearrangement links TRBV7-8 to TRBJ1-1, with a possible D match to TRBD1 (5 bases). The V end lost 2 bases, the J end lost 4 bases, and 11 bases lay between the germline ends. Germline-derived CDR1 and CDR2 are SGHVS and FQNEAQ. The CDR3 loop spans 14 amino acids. The CDR3 region has the DNA TGTGCCAGCAGCTTAATATGGGGCGGCACTGAAGCTTTCTTT. Translating gives CASSLIWGGTEAFF.

DNA of the CDR3: TGTGCCAGTGGAGCCATAAACACCGGGGAGCTGTTTTTT. As protein: CASGAINTGELFF. The chain has TRBV2 and TRBJ2-2; no definite D call. The germline gives CDR1 SNHLY, CDR2 FYNNEI. V was trimmed by 9 bases and J by 2 bases, leaving 10 bases between them. The CDR3 loop spans 13 amino acids.

The rearrangement joins TRBV5-6 to TRBJ1-4; D is unresolved. Germline V CDR1 and CDR2: SGHDT, YYEEEE. Trimming took off 4 bases at V and 6 bases at J, with 10 bases between the two ends. This CDR3 is 13 amino acids long. CDR3 residues: CASSPGADEKLFF. DNA of the CDR3: TGTGCCAGCAGCCCCGGCGCTGATGAAAAACTGTTTTTT. The full variable domain, with the rest looked up from reference TRBV5-6 and TRBJ1-4, is DAGVTQSPTHLIKTRGQQVTLRCSPKSGHDTVSWYQQALGQGPQFIFQYYEEEERQRGNFPDRFSGHQFPNYSSELNVNALLLGDSALYLCASSPGADEKLFFGSGTQLSVL.

This rearrangement joins TRBV5-8 to TRBJ2-3, with 10 bases matching TRBD2. Trimming at V came to 4 bases and at J to 2 bases, leaving 7 bases not matched to a gene. The germline V gene encodes CDR1 SGHTS and CDR2 YDEGEE. The CDR3 covers 16 residues. Here the CDR3 reads CASSPTSGVATDTQYF. The CDR3 DNA reads as TGTGCCAGCAGCCCTACTAGCGGGGTCGCCACAGATACGCAGTATTTT. Filled out from reference TRBV5-8 and TRBJ2-3, the complete variable domain reads EAGVTQSPTHLIKTRGQQATLRCSPISGHTSVYWYQQALGLGLQFLLWYDEGEERNRGNFPPRFSGRQFPNYSSELNVNALELEDSALYLCASSPTSGVATDTQYFGPGTRLTVL.

This clone has just a few counts. The V and J genes are TRBV9 and TRBJ1-4; D unresolved. Germline CDR1 reads SGDLS; CDR2 reads YYNGEE. Trimming took 3 bases from V and 8 from J, leaving 11 bases between them. CDR3 length equals 13 residues. DNA for the CDR3: TGTGCCAGCAGCGCCCGGCCGGGGGAAAAACTGTTTTTT. Amino acid sequence: CASSARPGEKLFF.

Relative to its sample, this clone is large (0.1 to 1%). The J gene is TRBJ2-7, the V gene TRBV27; either TRBD1 or TRBD2 may supply D (5 bases each). The germline gives CDR1 MNHEY, CDR2 SMNVEV (reference sequence). The V end was cut by 0 bases, the J end by 0 bases, with 12 bases between. This CDR3 has 16 amino acids. The CDR3 DNA follows: TGTGCCAGCAGTTTATCGGTTGGGACGTACTCCTACGAGCAGTACTTC. Translating it yields CASSLSVGTYSYEQYF.

The chain employs TRBV10-2 and TRBJ2-7; the D is unclear. Germline V lookup: CDR1 WSHSY, CDR2 SAAADI. The CDR3 sequence is 12 residues long. Deletions cut 7 bases from V and 5 bases from J, with 12 bases between. In nucleotides, the CDR3 is TGCGCCAGCAAGGTAGGCCCGGACGAGCAGTACTTC. This codes for CASKVGPDEQYF.

This chain joins TRBV19 and TRBJ2-2; D may correspond to TRBD1 or TRBD2 (6 bases each). Deletions cut 3 bases from V and 6 bases from J, with 17 bases between. The germline gives CDR1 LNHDA, CDR2 SQIVND (reference sequence). This CDR3 comprises 16 residues. CDR3 in DNA: TGTGCCAGTAGTATGATGGGGGGCGCCTTCCCCGGGGAGCTGTTTTTT. This translates into CASSMMGGAFPGELFF.

This chain uses TRBV2 with TRBJ2-1, with no clear D. This CDR3 contains 12 residues. Germline lookup yields CDR1 SNHLY and CDR2 FYNNEI. The V gene lost 6 bases and the J gene lost 6 bases, with 9 bases spanning the gap. CDR3 loop: CASSYGFNEQFF. The CDR3 DNA is TGTGCCAGCAGCTACGGCTTCAATGAGCAGTTCTTC.

Here the CDR3 DNA reads TGTGCCAGCAGTTACAGTCAGGGGACAGGAACTGAAGCTTTCTTT. Translated, it gives CASSYSQGTGTEAFF. This rearrangement joins TRBV6-5 to TRBJ1-1; TRBD1 agrees at 8 bases. Germline CDR1 is MNHEY and CDR2 is SVGAGI. The CDR3 runs 15 residues. Losses at the gene ends were 2 bases for V and 5 bases for J; bases not matched to a gene: 7.

This clone was seen more than once but under ten times. V is TRBV29-1 and J is TRBJ1-1; 9 nucleotides match TRBD1. The CDR3 covers 12 residues. The germline V gene encodes CDR1 SQVTM and CDR2 ANQGSEA. With V trimmed by 7 bases and J by 3 bases, 3 bases remained unmatched. The CDR3 protein is CSARTGDTEAFF. CDR3 nucleotide sequence: TGCAGCGCGAGGACAGGGGACACTGAAGCTTTCTTT.

The rearrangement uses TRBV28 and TRBJ2-5; 11 bases are a match to TRBD2. The CDR3 is made up of 15 amino acids. The V gene's germline CDR1 is MDHEN and CDR2 SYDVKM. V was clipped by 8 bases and J by 6 bases; unmatched bases: 11. As DNA, the CDR3 is TGTGCCAGCCTCGTTGGGCTAGCGGGGGGTCAGACCCAGTACTTC. Protein sequence: CASLVGLAGGQTQYF.